The clone carrying this T cell receptor beta chain appeared a few times. These data originate in a study of blood T cell repertoires in COVID-19. Libraries were prepared by immunoSEQ multiplex PCR; TCRdb keeps only in-frame clonotypes and omits some of them. This table has approximately 77,000 clones, approximately 90% appearing once. This sequence was found in a man aged 50 or older with active COVID-19. The sequenced sample consisted of peripheral blood.

Here the CDR3 DNA reads TGTGCCAGCAGTTACCAAACAGGGTACACTGAAGCTTTCTTT. This codes for CASSYQTGYTEAFF. This chain connects TRBV6-6 to TRBJ1-1; D might be TRBD1 (6 bases). The CDR3 is 14 residues long. Germline CDR1 MNHNY, CDR2 SVGAGI (reference sequence). V lost 2 bases and J lost 3, with 10 bases in between.